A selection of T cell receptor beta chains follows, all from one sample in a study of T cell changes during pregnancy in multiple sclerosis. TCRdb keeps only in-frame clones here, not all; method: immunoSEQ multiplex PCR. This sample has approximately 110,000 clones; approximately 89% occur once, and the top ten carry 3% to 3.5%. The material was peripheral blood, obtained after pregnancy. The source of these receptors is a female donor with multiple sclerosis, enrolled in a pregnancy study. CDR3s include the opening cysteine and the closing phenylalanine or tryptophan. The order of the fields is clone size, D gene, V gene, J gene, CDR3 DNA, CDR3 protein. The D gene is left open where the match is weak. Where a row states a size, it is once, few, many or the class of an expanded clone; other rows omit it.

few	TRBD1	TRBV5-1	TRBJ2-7	TGCGCCAGCAGCGGGGACAGCCACTCCTACGAGCAGTACTTC	CASSGDSHSYEQYF
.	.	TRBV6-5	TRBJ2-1	TGTGCCAGCCGATCCGGGGGCTACAATGAGCAGTTCTTC	CASRSGGYNEQFF
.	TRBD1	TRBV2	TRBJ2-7	TGTGCCAGCAGTGGCCCGGGACAGAGTCCCTACGAGCAGTACTTC	CASSGPGQSPYEQYF
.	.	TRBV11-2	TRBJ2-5	TGTGCCAGCAGCTTAGGCGCATCCGAGGTGGAGACCCAGTACTTC	CASSLGASEVETQYF
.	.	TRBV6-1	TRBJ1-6	TGTGCCAGCAGTGAATCCGGGGGGCTTAATTCACCCCTCCACTTT	CASSESGGLNSPLHF
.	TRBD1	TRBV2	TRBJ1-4	TGTGCCAGCAGTGCCAGAGGGACAGATTCGGATGAAAAACTGTTTTTT	CASSARGTDSDEKLFF
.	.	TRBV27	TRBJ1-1	TGTGCCAGCAGTCTTCCAGGTAACACTGAAGCTTTCTTT	CASSLPGNTEAFF
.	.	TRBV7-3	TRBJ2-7	TGTGCCAGCAGCTTAGATGCAGGGCCTTTTTACGAGCAGTACTTC	CASSLDAGPFYEQYF
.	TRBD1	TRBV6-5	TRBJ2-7	TGTGCCAGCAGCCCGACAGGGATGCCTATTTACGAGCAGTACTTC	CASSPTGMPIYEQYF
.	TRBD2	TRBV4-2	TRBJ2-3	TGTGCCAGCAGCCAAGAACGCGGGGGAGGTACAGATACGCAGTATTTT	CASSQERGGGTDTQYF
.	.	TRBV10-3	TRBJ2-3	TGTGCCACCGGCCCCGCTAAACCCGGGTACGCAGATACGCAGTATTTT	CATGPAKPGYADTQYF
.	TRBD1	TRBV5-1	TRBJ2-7	TGCGCCAGCACCTCCGGGACAGGGGGCTACGAGCAGTACTTC	CASTSGTGGYEQYF
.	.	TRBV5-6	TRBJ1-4	TGTGCCAGCAGCCGGATTTCCACAGGCACAACTAATGAAAAACTGTTTTTT	CASSRISTGTTNEKLFF
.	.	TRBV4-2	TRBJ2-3	TGTGCCAGCAGCCAAGATTGGCGGGGCGGCACGGATACGCAGTATTTT	CASSQDWRGGTDTQYF
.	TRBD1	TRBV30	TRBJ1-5	TGTGCCTGGGCAGGGGGTGACAATCAGCCCCAGCATTTT	CAWAGGDNQPQHF
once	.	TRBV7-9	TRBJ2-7	TGTGCCAGCACCCCTCTATACGAGCAGTACTTC	CASTPLYEQYF
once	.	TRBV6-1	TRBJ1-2	TGTGCCAGCAGTGACAGAAGGGGGACGGACAACTATGGCTACACCTTC	CASSDRRGTDNYGYTF
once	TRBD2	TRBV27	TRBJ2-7	TGTGCCAGCAACCCCCACGGGGGGGGGAGGAACGAGCAGTACTTC	CASNPHGGGRNEQYF
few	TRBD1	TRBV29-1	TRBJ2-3	TGCAGCGTTGAAGGACAGGGGAGTAGGGATACGCAGTATTTT	CSVEGQGSRDTQYF
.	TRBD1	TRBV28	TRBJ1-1	TGTGCCAGCAGCCTGCCAGGGGGGAGCACTGAAGCTTTCTTT	CASSLPGGSTEAFF
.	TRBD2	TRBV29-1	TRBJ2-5	TGCAGCGTTGAAGATCAACGGGGGGGCCGAATGGAGACCCAGTACTTC	CSVEDQRGGRMETQYF
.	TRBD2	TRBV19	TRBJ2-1	TGTGCCATCGGGACTAGCGGGGCTCGGAATGAGCAGTTCTTC	CAIGTSGARNEQFF
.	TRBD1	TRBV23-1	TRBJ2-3	TGCGCCAGCAGTCAAGGGGGACAGGGGCCCCCCCTTCGCACAGATACGCAGTATTTT	CASSQGGQGPPLRTDTQYF
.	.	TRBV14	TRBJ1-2	TGTGCCAGCAGCCCCGCTACCTCGGTTGGTGATGGCTACACCTTC	CASSPATSVGDGYTF
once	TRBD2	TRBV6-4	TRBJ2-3	TGTGCCAGCAGTACTAGCGGGGGGGCAGATACGCAGTATTTT	CASSTSGGADTQYF
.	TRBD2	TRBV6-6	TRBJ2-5	TGTGCCAGCACGCGGGGGGAAGAGACCCAGTACTTC	CASTRGEETQYF
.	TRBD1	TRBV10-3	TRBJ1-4	TGTGCCATCGAGGGTGAGGCGGGACAGGGGGGGAGTGAAAAACTGTTTTTT	CAIEGEAGQGGSEKLFF
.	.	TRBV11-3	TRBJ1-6	TGTGCCAGCGGCATGCGGGGTGACTCACCCCTCCACTTT	CASGMRGDSPLHF
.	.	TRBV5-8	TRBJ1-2	TGTGCCAGCAGCTTCAGACAGTCGGACTATGGCTACACCTTC	CASSFRQSDYGYTF
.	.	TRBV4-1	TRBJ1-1	TGCGCCAGCAGCCAAGAGGGGGCCAGCTTGGGCACTGAAGCTTTCTTT	CASSQEGASLGTEAFF
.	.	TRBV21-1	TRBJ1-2	TGTGCCAGCACTCCGGGACAGGGGGCTCACTATGGCTACACCTTC	CASTPGQGAHYGYTF
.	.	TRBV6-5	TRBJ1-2	TGTGCCAGCAGCCTGGCCGGGGGGAACTATGGCTACACCTTC	CASSLAGGNYGYTF